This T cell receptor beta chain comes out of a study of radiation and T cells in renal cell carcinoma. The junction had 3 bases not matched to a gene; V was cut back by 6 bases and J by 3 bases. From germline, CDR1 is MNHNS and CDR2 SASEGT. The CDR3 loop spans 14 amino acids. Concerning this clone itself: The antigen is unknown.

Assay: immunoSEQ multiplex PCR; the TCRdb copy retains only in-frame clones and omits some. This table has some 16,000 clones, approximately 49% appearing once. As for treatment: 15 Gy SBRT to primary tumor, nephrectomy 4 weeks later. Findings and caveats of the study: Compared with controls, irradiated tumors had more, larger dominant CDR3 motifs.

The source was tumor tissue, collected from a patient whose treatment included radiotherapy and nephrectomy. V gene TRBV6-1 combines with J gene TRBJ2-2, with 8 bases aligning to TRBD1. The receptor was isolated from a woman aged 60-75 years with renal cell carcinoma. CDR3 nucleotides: TGTGCCAGCAGCAGGGGGCATGACACCGGGGAGCTGTTTTTT. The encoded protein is CASSRGHDTGELFF.